A selection of T cell receptor beta chains follows, all from one sample in a study of blood T cell repertoires in COVID-19. The method was immunoSEQ multiplex PCR; TCRdb's version includes in-frame clones alone and lacks a portion of them. The table includes 95,000 or so clones, over 75% detected once. The sequencing input was peripheral blood. The origin of the receptors is a man of 80 years or more with active or convalescent COVID-19. Both conserved end residues are part of each CDR3. The D gene is left open where the match is weak. Clone size appears in some rows only: once, few, many, or a class for an expanded clone.

TRBJ1-2	TRBV7-9	-	-	CASSLFIQGDAGYTF	TGTGCCAGCAGCTTATTTATACAGGGCGACGCTGGCTACACCTTC
TRBJ1-5	TRBV6-1	-	TRBD1	CASSAQRTGSNQPQHF	TGTGCCAGCAGTGCCCAGAGGACAGGGAGCAATCAGCCCCAGCATTTT
TRBJ1-2	TRBV2	-	TRBD1	CASSGQGWGYTF	TGTGCCAGCAGTGGACAGGGTTGGGGCTACACCTTC
TRBJ2-5	TRBV7-9	-	TRBD1	CASSLGQGVETQYF	TGTGCCAGCAGCTTAGGACAGGGTGTGGAGACCCAGTACTTC
TRBJ1-2	TRBV19	-	-	CASSSTGTYGYTF	TGTGCCAGTAGTTCTACCGGGACTTATGGCTACACCTTC
TRBJ1-3	TRBV10-3	-	TRBD1	CATIQGLIEGNTIYF	TGTGCCACTATACAGGGGCTGATTGAAGGAAACACCATATATTTT
TRBJ2-7	TRBV21-1	-	-	CASSKEEAARSYEQYF	TGTGCCAGCAGCAAAGAGGAGGCGGCGCGCTCCTACGAGCAGTACTTC
TRBJ2-1	TRBV4-1	once	-	CASSQDRGSSYNEQFF	TGCGCCAGCAGCCAAGATCGGGGGAGCTCCTACAATGAGCAGTTCTTC
TRBJ2-3	TRBV5-4	-	TRBD2	CASSPAGGADTQYF	TGTGCCAGCAGCCCAGCGGGGGGGGCAGATACGCAGTATTTT
TRBJ2-1	TRBV19	-	TRBD2	CASRTATPLAGVNNEQFF	TGTGCCAGTAGAACCGCCACTCCTCTAGCGGGGGTTAACAATGAGCAGTTCTTC
TRBJ2-1	TRBV29-1	-	TRBD1	CSVDRGLRGRGRGEQFF	TGCAGCGTTGACCGGGGCTTGCGGGGCAGGGGGCGAGGTGAGCAGTTCTTC
TRBJ2-3	TRBV13	-	TRBD1	CASRDTRQGSTDTQYF	TGTGCCAGCAGAGATACTCGACAGGGAAGCACAGATACGCAGTATTTT
TRBJ2-3	TRBV3-1/TRBV3-2	-	TRBD1	CASSLAGTGGDTQYF	TGTGCCAGCAGCCTTGCAGGGACAGGTGGGGATACGCAGTATTTT
TRBJ1-1	TRBV7-9	-	-	CASSFTGNTEAFF	TGTGCCAGCAGCTTTACAGGAAACACTGAAGCTTTCTTT
TRBJ1-5	TRBV3-1/TRBV3-2	-	-	CASSQSRGSGQPQHF	TGTGCCAGCAGCCAATCCAGGGGATCAGGGCAGCCCCAGCATTTT
TRBJ1-1	TRBV5-1	-	TRBD1	CASSPPPRTGGTEAFF	TGCGCCAGCAGCCCCCCGCCGCGGACAGGGGGCACTGAAGCTTTCTTT
TRBJ2-4	TRBV5-1	few	-	CASSWTGRGDIQYF	TGCGCCAGCAGCTGGACAGGGAGGGGAGACATTCAGTACTTC
TRBJ1-6	TRBV7-2	-	TRBD1	CASSNDRGFNSPLHF	TGTGCCAGCAGCAATGACAGGGGTTTCAATTCACCCCTCCACTTT
TRBJ2-1	TRBV5-1	-	TRBD2	CASSFQPLTSGGINEQFF	TGCGCCAGCAGCTTCCAGCCGTTGACTAGCGGGGGGATCAATGAGCAGTTCTTC
TRBJ2-1	TRBV4-2	-	TRBD2	CASSGLAEYNEQFF	TGTGCCAGCAGCGGACTAGCGGAGTACAATGAGCAGTTCTTC
TRBJ1-3	TRBV9	-	-	CASAREPSGNTIYF	TGTGCCAGTGCCCGGGAGCCCTCTGGAAACACCATATATTTT
TRBJ2-1	TRBV5-4	-	TRBD2	CASSYSGGPMVEQFF	TGTGCCAGCAGCTATAGCGGGGGCCCGATGGTAGAGCAGTTCTTC
TRBJ2-1	TRBV7-2	-	-	CASSLEAFAYNEQFF	TGTGCCAGCAGCTTAGAAGCATTTGCCTACAATGAGCAGTTCTTC
TRBJ2-3	TRBV11-1	-	-	CASSFSFSRRDTQYF	TGTGCCAGCAGCTTTTCTTTCTCACGCAGAGATACGCAGTATTTT
TRBJ1-3	TRBV7-8	-	-	CASSITGRSGNTIYF	TGTGCCAGCAGCATCACGGGGAGATCTGGAAACACCATATATTTT
TRBJ1-1	TRBV11-2	-	-	CASRPGRGGTEAFF	TGTGCCAGCAGACCCGGAAGGGGTGGCACTGAAGCTTTCTTT
TRBJ2-7	TRBV11-3	-	TRBD1	CASSLDGTGVYEQYF	TGTGCCAGCAGCTTAGATGGGACAGGGGTCTACGAGCAGTACTTC
TRBJ1-6	TRBV19	-	-	CASTFLVKNSPLHF	TGTGCCAGTACCTTTCTAGTGAAGAATTCACCCCTCCACTTT
TRBJ1-6	TRBV9	-	TRBD1	CASSETGTENSPLHF	TGTGCCAGCAGCGAAACCGGGACAGAGAATTCACCCCTCCACTTT
TRBJ2-2	TRBV6-5	-	-	CASSYSRGGELFF	TGTGCCAGCAGTTACTCGCGTGGCGGGGAGCTGTTTTTT
TRBJ2-6	TRBV5-1	-	-	CASSLTGTGANVLTF	TGCGCCAGCAGCTTGACGGGGACAGGGGCCAACGTCCTGACTTTC